The rows below give T cell receptor beta chains drawn from one sample of a study of graft-versus-host responses after intestinal transplantation. These TCRs' antigens remain unknown. Measured with immunoSEQ multiplex PCR; TCRdb has only the in-frame clones, and not every one. The table lists some 97,000 clones, more than 85% of them singletons, with around 0.98% in the top ten. The sequences come from unstimulated CD4+ T cells sorted from spleen or lymph node cells, collected before transplant. These receptors originate from a human donor who was the organ donor for an intestinal transplant. CDR3s include the opening cysteine and the closing phenylalanine or tryptophan. A D gene is named only where the DNA matches it firmly. Part of the rows lack a size; the others show once, few, many or a class for expanded clones.

>TRBD1|NA|TRBV6-1|TRBJ2-5
TGTGCCGGAACAAGGGGGACAGGGGGATTCGAGACCCAGTACTTC
CAGTRGTGGFETQYF
>NA|NA|TRBV6-1|TRBJ1-2
TGTGCCAGCAGTGAACCCAGGGTATTCTATGGCTACACCTTC
CASSEPRVFYGYTF
>TRBD1|NA|TRBV2|TRBJ1-1
TGTGCCAGCAGTGAATCCAGGGGGCTGACTGAAGCTTTCTTT
CASSESRGLTEAFF
>NA|NA|TRBV28|TRBJ2-1
TGTGCCAGCGCGAGTCCGGGCTTTGGGCAGTTCTTC
CASASPGFGQFF
>NA|once|TRBV11-2|TRBJ1-1
TGTGCCAGCAGCTTAACCGGAGACAAGAACACTGAAGCTTTCTTT
CASSLTGDKNTEAFF
>TRBD1|NA|TRBV11-2|TRBJ1-1
TGTGCCAGCAGTTGGGGACAGGGCACCACTGAAGCTTTCTTT
CASSWGQGTTEAFF
>NA|once|TRBV11-2|TRBJ1-6
TGTGCCAGCAGCCCGACGCCGTCCAGGGGCGGTTCACCCCTCCACTTT
CASSPTPSRGGSPLHF
>TRBD2|NA|TRBV7-2|TRBJ2-5
TGTGCCAGCAGCCTCCTAGCGGGGCTCCAAGAGACCCAGTACTTC
CASSLLAGLQETQYF
>TRBD2|NA|TRBV6-4|TRBJ2-1
TGTGCCAGCAGTGACGGTAGCGGGGGGTACAATGAGCAGTTCTTC
CASSDGSGGYNEQFF
>TRBD1|NA|TRBV27|TRBJ2-5
TGTGCCAGCAGTTCCGGACAGGGAGACCTAGCGGAGACCCAGTACTTC
CASSSGQGDLAETQYF
>TRBD2|NA|TRBV30|TRBJ2-1
TGTGCCTGGAAGTTGCGGGGAGGGAATGAGCAGTTCTTC
CAWKLRGGNEQFF
>NA|NA|TRBV28|TRBJ2-5
TGTGCCAGCAGTTTTCGGGGGTGGGAGACCCAGTACTTC
CASSFRGWETQYF
>NA|NA|TRBV2|TRBJ1-2
TGTGCCAGCAGTGAAGCGGTTTATGGGGGGTTCTCTGGCTACACCTTC
CASSEAVYGGFSGYTF
>TRBD2|NA|TRBV19|TRBJ2-5
TGTGCCAGTAGTAAAGCGGGGGGTAGGGGTGAGACCCAGTACTTC
CASSKAGGRGETQYF
>TRBD1|NA|TRBV4-1|TRBJ1-3
TGCGCCAGCAGCCAACGGGACAGGGGAATATCTGGAAACACCATATATTTT
CASSQRDRGISGNTIYF
>NA|NA|TRBV28|TRBJ1-5
TGTGCCAGCAGTCCCCTTACGGGGGGCACGCAGCCCCAGCATTTT
CASSPLTGGTQPQHF
>NA|NA|TRBV6-1|TRBJ1-2
TGTGCCAGCAGTGAAGTCCCAGGGGTTTATGGCTACACCTTC
CASSEVPGVYGYTF
>NA|few|TRBV5-6|TRBJ2-6
TGTGCCAGCAGCTTCCGGGCTGGGGCCAACGTCCTGACTTTC
CASSFRAGANVLTF
>TRBD2|NA|TRBV5-1|TRBJ2-7
TGCGCCAGCGGCGGGGGGGGGACCTACGAGCAGTACTTC
CASGGGGTYEQYF
>TRBD1|NA|TRBV5-1|TRBJ1-5
TGCGCCAGCAGCTCGCAAAGACAGGGTACCGATCAGCCCCAGCATTTT
CASSSQRQGTDQPQHF
>NA|NA|TRBV29-1|TRBJ1-2
TGCAGCGTTATGACTCCAGCCAATGGCTACACCTTC
CSVMTPANGYTF
>NA|once|TRBV11-2|TRBJ2-7
TGTGCCAGCAGCTCAACAGGGCGGGCCTCCTACGAGCAGTACTTC
CASSSTGRASYEQYF
>TRBD1|NA|TRBV6-6|TRBJ1-5
TGTGCCAGCAAACCAAAGACAGGGCGGAATCAGCCCCAGCATTTT
CASKPKTGRNQPQHF
>NA|NA|TRBV27|TRBJ1-3
TGTGCCAGCAGTTCAGGGTTAGGAAACACCATATATTTT
CASSSGLGNTIYF
>NA|NA|TRBV5-6|TRBJ1-2
TGTGCCAGCAGTTACACTGCAGGCTACACCTTC
CASSYTAGYTF